This T cell receptor (beta chain) was found in a study of neurological immune-mediated disorders. Germline V lookup: CDR1 SGHRS, CDR2 YFSETQ. The CDR3 length is 15 residues. The V end was cut by 2 bases, the J end by 3 bases, with 13 bases between. Study-level results: Phylogenetic grouping assigned the repertoires of 18 of 34 multiple sclerosis patients to one related-CDR3 cluster, which constitutes a possible signature.

This clonotype appeared many times. Its target is unknown. One entry per CDR3 protein results from TCRdb running MiXCR on the 5' RACE reads. Of 66,000 or so distinct CDR3 sequences in the sample, 4.5% are singletons; the top ten hold 6.9%. Sequenced sample: PBMCs. This chain connects TRBV5-1 to TRBJ2-3; D not certain. This sequence was found in a man in his thirties or forties with multiple sclerosis. For the CDR3, the DNA is TGCGCCAGCAGCTTTGGAAGCCAGCCAACAGATACGCAGTATTTT. This sequence encodes CASSFGSQPTDTQYF.